The rows below give T cell receptor beta chains drawn from one sample of a study of molecular identifiers for immune sequencing clone quantification. One entry per CDR3 protein results from TCRdb running MiXCR on the PCR reads. The table records 350,000 or so distinct CDR3 sequences, about 22% of them present only once. Sequenced sample: naive CD8+ T cells from blood, with Jurkat cell RNA spiked in. The receptors shown here come from a human donor in good health. Some libraries in this study had Jurkat cell RNA spiked in. The CDR3 runs from the conserved cysteine through the conserved F or W. Each record gives: J gene, V gene, D gene, clone size, CDR3 protein, CDR3 DNA. The D gene is left open where the match is weak. Clone size appears in some rows only: once, few, many, or a class for an expanded clone.

TRBJ2-1 TRBV27 TRBD2 NA CASSYPIAGGYNEQFF TGTGCCAGCAGTTACCCGATAGCGGGGGGTTACAATGAGCAGTTCTTC
TRBJ2-1 TRBV19 NA many CASSMGLANEQFF TGTGCCAGTAGTATGGGGCTAGCCAATGAGCAGTTCTTC
TRBJ2-2 TRBV7-6 TRBD1 NA CASSSPGTGVPGELFF TGTGCCAGCAGCTCCCCCGGGACAGGGGTGCCCGGGGAGCTGTTTTTT
TRBJ2-3 TRBV7-6 NA NA CASSLGGVGLTDTQYF TGTGCCAGCAGCTTAGGGGGGGTCGGCCTCACAGATACGCAGTATTTT
TRBJ1-1 TRBV2 TRBD1 many CASSDFYSGGSGTEAFF TGTGCCAGCAGTGATTTCTACTCAGGGGGCTCCGGGACTGAAGCTTTCTTT
TRBJ2-2 TRBV3-1 NA NA CASSQVLATGELFF TGTGCCAGCAGCCAAGTACTAGCCACCGGGGAGCTGTTTTTT
TRBJ2-7 TRBV14 NA many CASSQDGRDAYEQYF TGTGCCAGCAGCCAAGACGGACGGGATGCCTACGAGCAGTACTTC
TRBJ2-3 TRBV29-1 TRBD1 many CSVEAPRDRPTDTQYF TGCAGCGTTGAAGCGCCCCGGGACAGGCCTACAGATACGCAGTATTTT
TRBJ2-1 TRBV24-1 TRBD2 few CATSDWKEREDNEQFF TGTGCCACCAGTGATTGGAAAGAGCGGGAGGACAATGAGCAGTTCTTC
TRBJ2-1 TRBV2 NA NA CASALPGLATYNEQFF TGTGCCAGCGCCCTGCCGGGTCTAGCGACCTACAATGAGCAGTTCTTC
TRBJ2-7 TRBV10-3 TRBD1 many CAIRDPGQGYEQYF TGTGCCATCAGGGACCCGGGACAGGGCTACGAGCAGTACTTC
TRBJ2-7 TRBV27 NA NA CASSLGQGTGEQYF TGTGCCAGCAGTTTAGGGCAGGGTACGGGAGAGCAGTACTTC
TRBJ2-1 TRBV12-3/TRBV12-4 TRBD2 many CASSLYSGGDNEQFF TGTGCCAGCAGTTTATATAGCGGGGGGGACAATGAGCAGTTCTTC
TRBJ1-3 TRBV19 NA many CASSIPQPSGNTIYF TGTGCCAGTAGTATTCCCCAACCGTCCGGAAACACCATATATTTT
TRBJ2-3 TRBV4-3 NA many CASSQDALRTDTQYF TGCGCCAGCAGCCAAGACGCACTCCGCACAGATACGCAGTATTTT
TRBJ1-1 TRBV25-1 TRBD1 many CASSAGQGMNTEAFF TGTGCCAGCAGTGCTGGACAGGGCATGAACACTGAAGCTTTCTTT
TRBJ2-7 TRBV20-1 NA few CSARNRDQYYEQYF TGCAGTGCTAGGAACAGGGATCAGTACTACGAGCAGTACTTC
TRBJ2-2 TRBV7-6 NA many CASSVGTTDHGELFF TGTGCCAGCAGCGTAGGGACAACCGATCACGGGGAGCTGTTTTTT
TRBJ1-1 TRBV7-9 NA many CASSLASGLNTEAFF TGTGCCAGCAGCTTAGCGTCGGGATTGAACACTGAAGCTTTCTTT
TRBJ2-2 TRBV7-9 TRBD1 NA CASQGADTGELFF TGTGCCAGCCAGGGGGCGGACACCGGGGAGCTGTTTTTT